This T cell receptor (beta chain) was sequenced in a study of beta chain features in type 1 diabetes. Findings and caveats of the study: In type 1 diabetes patients, VDJ junctions had fewer insertions; deletions at these junctions were more frequent. A moderate, significant TCRB CDR3 shortening appeared in type 1 diabetes across four CD4+ subsets. Among patients, naive, central memory and Treg TCRB repertoires appeared more similar than among healthy donors.

Every isolated RNA sample was fully reverse transcribed, so sequencing captured expressed TCRB transcripts. Sequenced by immunoSEQ multiplex PCR; TCRdb stores in-frame clones only, minus some. The sample carries 300,000 to 350,000 clones, roughly 9% recorded once. Sorting with CD45RO/CCR7/CD25/CD127/CD95/CD27 yielded naive, central memory, regulatory and stem-like memory CD4+ cells. In this sample, this clone turned up a few times. Antigen specificity is unknown. The CDR3 length is 16 residues. Trimming stripped 0 bases from V and 1 base from J, with 11 bases between. The germline V gene has CDR1 LNHNV and CDR2 YYDKDF (reference sequence).

This TCR was sampled from a man aged 30 to 39 with type 1 diabetes. Source material: central memory CD4+ T cells from blood. J is TRBJ2-3 and V is TRBV15; D remains unclear. This chain's CDR3 is CATSRDVGPGTDTQYF. CDR3 nucleotides: TGTGCCACCAGCAGAGATGTAGGACCCGGCACAGATACGCAGTATTTT.